This T cell receptor beta chain was identified in a study of T cell repertoires in cytomegalovirus infection. Study in general: Carrying CMV and the relevant HLA type showed in public TCR beta signatures.

Study-wide results and limits: The study identified carriers of CMV plus the relevant HLA from cumulative public TCR beta family frequency. What dominated the ex vivo response were HLA-C-restricted CMV-specific TCR beta clonotypes.

TCRdb ran MiXCR on the reads and lists one entry per CDR3 protein. Found here are about 250,000 distinct CDR3 sequences, around 6.2% of them singletons; the top ten hold 6.5%. CDR1 and CDR2 from the germline V gene are SGHTA and FQGNSA. This CDR3 is 13 amino acids long. V lost 4 bases, J lost 5 bases, and 11 bases lay in between. This clonotype was recorded at least ten times. The antigen remains undetermined. The rearrangement joins TRBV7-2 to TRBJ2-5; D gene unclear. The specimen was PBMCs. The sequence derives from a human donor in good health (CMV status not recorded). Some clones in this sample may be carry-over from other donors' samples. The CDR3 here is CASSWGEVETQYF. The DNA for the CDR3 is TGTGCCAGCAGCTGGGGTGAGGTCGAGACCCAGTACTTC.